Detailed here is one TCR beta chain. The data were taken from a study of cytomegalovirus exposure and HLA in healthy donors. The J segment lost 8 bases and the V segment lost 2 bases, leaving 8 bases of the junction unmatched. This CDR3 region has 14 residues. Germline CDR1 WSHSY, CDR2 SAAADI. In the PCR, 60 Vbeta and 13 Jbeta primers were used. Clones were read by immunoSEQ multiplex PCR, and TCRdb kept only the in-frame ones, dropping some. The sample holds some 150,000 clones, almost 80% seen once. This TCR was recovered from a man aged 35 to 55 in good health and CMV-seropositive. Sequencing input: PBMCs. The chain joins TRBV10-2 to TRBJ1-1; 7 nucleotides match TRBD1. CDR3 in amino acids: CASSEPRHRGEAFF. The CDR3 nucleotides read TGCGCCAGCAGTGAGCCCCGTCACAGGGGAGAAGCTTTCTTT.